The 8 T cell receptor beta chains in this list originate from one sample, sequenced in a study of blood T cell repertoires in COVID-19. Profiled with immunoSEQ multiplex PCR; TCRdb holds only in-frame clones, not every one. The table has 200,000 to 250,000 clones, 92% seen once; the top ten hold roughly 0.79%. The sequenced material came from peripheral blood. The receptor set was obtained from a man between 25 and 39 years old with COVID-19, enrolled during active disease.

V gene TRBV19 combines with J gene TRBJ1-2; D is perhaps TRBD1 (6 bases). This CDR3 region has 14 residues. V was trimmed by 4 bases and J by 6 bases, leaving 15 bases between them. CDR1 and CDR2 from the germline V gene are LNHDA and SQIVND (reference sequence). The CDR3 loop reads CASSTQRQGNGYTF. The CDR3 nucleotides read TGTGCCAGTAGTACTCAAAGGCAGGGGAATGGCTACACCTTC.

This clone appeared a few times. The V and J genes are TRBV6-6 and TRBJ2-3; 14 nucleotides line up with TRBD2. Germline V gene lookup returns CDR1 MNHNY and CDR2 SVGAGI (reference sequence). Germline trimming cut 6 bases from V and 1 base from J; bases unmatched to any gene: 9. The CDR3 is 18 amino acids. The CDR3 nucleotides are TGTGCCAGCAGACGAGAGGGACTAGCGGGGGCGCGCACAGATACGCAGTATTTT. It translates to CASRREGLAGARTDTQYF.

The rearrangement joins TRBV19 to TRBJ2-1, with a possible D match to TRBD2 (6 bases). Germline CDR1 LNHDA, CDR2 SQIVND (reference sequence). Between the trimmed V and J ends, which lost 3 bases and 0 bases, there was a span of 9 bases. The CDR3 is 15 amino acids. The CDR3 loop is CASSMGGDSYNEQFF. The CDR3 DNA sequence: TGTGCCAGTAGTATGGGCGGGGACTCCTACAATGAGCAGTTCTTC. The full variable domain, rest sourced from reference TRBV19 and TRBJ2-1, is DGGITQSPKYLFRKEGQNVTLSCEQNLNHDAMYWYRQDPGQGLRLIYYSQIVNDFQKGDIAEGYSVSREKKESFPLTVTSAQKNPTAFYLCASSMGGDSYNEQFFGPGTRLTVL.

CDR3 in amino acids: CASSQEFGGHSPLHF. The CDR3 bases are TGTGCCAGCAGCCAAGAGTTCGGAGGGCATTCACCCCTCCACTTT. V is TRBV14 and J is TRBJ1-6; the D is unclear. Germline V gene lookup returns CDR1 SGHDN and CDR2 FVKESK. This CDR3 is built from 15 residues. Between the trimmed V and J ends, which lost 0 bases and 8 bases, there was a span of 11 bases.

V usage is TRBV9 and J usage is TRBJ2-3, with 10 positions matching TRBD2. Trimming took 7 bases from V and 4 from J; bases not matched to a gene: 9. The CDR3 runs 15 residues. CDR1 and CDR2 from the germline V gene are SGDLS and YYNGEE. The CDR3 loop is CASQRGGHGADTQYF. The CDR3 region has the DNA TGTGCCAGCCAGCGGGGGGGCCATGGTGCAGATACGCAGTATTTT.

The chain recombines TRBV19 with TRBJ2-3; TRBD1 might be the D (5 bases). CDR3 length: 14 residues. Germline V lookup: CDR1 LNHDA, CDR2 SQIVND (reference sequence). Between the trimmed V and J ends, which lost 3 bases and 1 base, there was a span of 8 bases. CDR3 in amino acids: CASSIARGTDTQYF. DNA for the CDR3: TGTGCCAGTAGTATTGCCAGGGGCACAGATACGCAGTATTTT.

The CDR3 protein is CASSLGGDDGYTF. The CDR3 region has the DNA TGTGCCAGCAGCTTAGGGGGGGATGATGGCTACACCTTC. The rearrangement joins TRBV7-3 to TRBJ1-2, with D perhaps TRBD1 (5 bases). The CDR3 consists of 13 residues. The ends were cut back, 2 bases at V and 6 bases at J, with 10 bases in the middle. CDR1 is SGHTA and CDR2 is FQGTGA in the germline V gene. Supplemented by reference TRBV7-3 and TRBJ1-2, the full variable domain reads GAGVSQTPSNKVTEKGKYVELRCDPISGHTALYWYRQSLGQGPEFLIYFQGTGAADDSGLPNDRFFAVRPEGSVSTLKIQRTERGDSAVYLCASSLGGDDGYTFGSGTRLTVV.

The V and J genes are TRBV4-1 and TRBJ1-1, with 10 bases fitting TRBD1. The trim removed 0 bases at V and 4 bases at J, leaving 11 bases unmatched. The CDR3 spans 18 residues. The germline V gene encodes CDR1 MGHRA and CDR2 YSYEKL. The DNA for the CDR3 is TGCGCCAGCAGCCAAGATGGGCGAGACAGGGGGCAGGTCACTGAAGCTTTCTTT. Translating gives CASSQDGRDRGQVTEAFF.